A selection of T cell receptor beta chains follows, all from one sample in a study of spatial heterogeneity in lung cancer. MiXCR was run by TCRdb on the 5' RACE reads, yielding one entry per CDR3 protein. The sample holds some 36,000 distinct CDR3 sequences, approximately 8% seen once. Sequenced here: PBMCs, sampled at follow-up. These receptors all come from a male donor with early-stage non-small cell lung cancer. The CDR3 runs from the conserved cysteine through the conserved F or W. D genes are given only for firm matches. Some rows mark clone size as missing; the rest say once, few, many or name a class of expanded clone.

D: -
V: TRBV10-3
length: 16
size: many
J: TRBJ2-3
DNA: TGTGCCATCAGCCCGGAGGGACCGTCTAGCACAGATACGCAGTATTTT
CDR3: CAISPEGPSSTDTQYF

D: -
V: TRBV15
length: 13
size: many
J: TRBJ1-1
DNA: TGTGCCACCAGCCCCCCCGTACGGACTGAAGCTTTCTTT
CDR3: CATSPPVRTEAFF

D: -
V: TRBV11-2
length: 16
size: many
J: TRBJ1-2
DNA: TGTGCCAGCAGCTTAGAGGGGTTAAATCCCATCTATGGCTACACCTTC
CDR3: CASSLEGLNPIYGYTF

D: -
V: TRBV19
length: 12
size: many
J: TRBJ2-5
DNA: TGTGCCAGTAGTCAGACAAAAGAGACCCAGTACTTC
CDR3: CASSQTKETQYF

D: -
V: TRBV28
length: 15
size: many
J: TRBJ2-7
DNA: TGTGCCAGCAGTTTTCCCGGACCGGCGACATACGAGCAGTACTTC
CDR3: CASSFPGPATYEQYF

D: -
V: TRBV20-1
length: 12
size: many
J: TRBJ2-1
DNA: TGCAGTGTACTAGAACGCTACAATGAGCAGTTCTTC
CDR3: CSVLERYNEQFF

D: TRBD2
V: TRBV7-3
length: 16
size: many
J: TRBJ2-5
DNA: TGTGCCAGCAGCTTTCCAATGGGACTAGCGTTGGAGACCCAGTACTTC
CDR3: CASSFPMGLALETQYF

D: TRBD2
V: TRBV20-1
length: 17
size: many
J: TRBJ2-3
DNA: TGCAGTGCTAGAGATTTTGGAACTAGCGGGGGCACAGATACGCAGTATTTT
CDR3: CSARDFGTSGGTDTQYF

D: TRBD2
V: TRBV19
length: 15
size: many
J: TRBJ2-5
DNA: TGTGCCAGTAGTAGACCGCTAGCGGGGGAAGAGACCCAGTACTTC
CDR3: CASSRPLAGEETQYF

D: -
V: TRBV29-1
length: 13
size: many
J: TRBJ2-7
DNA: TGCAGCGGTCAACGGACTGGGGAGGACGAGCAGTACTTC
CDR3: CSGQRTGEDEQYF

D: TRBD1
V: TRBV4-1
length: 17
size: many
J: TRBJ2-1
DNA: TGCGCCAGCAGCCAAGACCTCGAGACAGGGATCTACAATGAGCAGTTCTTC
CDR3: CASSQDLETGIYNEQFF

D: -
V: TRBV20-1
length: 17
size: many
J: TRBJ2-3
DNA: TGCAGTGCTACTAGAGATTACGAGACTATGACTACAGATACGCAGTATTTT
CDR3: CSATRDYETMTTDTQYF

D: -
V: TRBV7-3
length: 13
size: many
J: TRBJ2-5
DNA: TGTGCCAGCAGCTTAACCGTAGAGGGGACCCAGTACTTC
CDR3: CASSLTVEGTQYF

D: TRBD2
V: TRBV30
length: 17
size: -
J: TRBJ2-3
DNA: TGTGCCTGGAGTGAGGGGCTAGCGGGAACCCGCACAGATACGCAGTATTTT
CDR3: CAWSEGLAGTRTDTQYF

D: TRBD2
V: TRBV11-2
length: 17
size: many
J: TRBJ2-3
DNA: TGTGCCAGCAGCAAGGGGAGCGCGGGGGGCAGGGCAGATACGCAGTATTTT
CDR3: CASSKGSAGGRADTQYF

D: -
V: TRBV11-3
length: 14
size: many
J: TRBJ1-1
DNA: TGTGCCAGCAGCTTGTCTACAGGCCACACTGAAGCTTTCTTT
CDR3: CASSLSTGHTEAFF

D: -
V: TRBV19
length: 13
size: few
J: TRBJ2-5
DNA: TGTGCCAGTAGTATGGCAAGGGCGGAGACCCAGTACTTC
CDR3: CASSMARAETQYF

D: TRBD1
V: TRBV7-9
length: 15
size: many
J: TRBJ2-1
DNA: TGTGCCAGCAGCTTGGGACAGCATGGGGACAATGAGCAGTTCTTC
CDR3: CASSLGQHGDNEQFF

D: TRBD1
V: TRBV7-8
length: 16
size: many
J: TRBJ1-2
DNA: TGTGCCAGCACCTTCACCTCGGGACAGGGTTTTCGAGGCTACACCTTC
CDR3: CASTFTSGQGFRGYTF

D: -
V: TRBV11-2
length: 15
size: many
J: TRBJ2-1
DNA: TGTGCCAGCAGCCGCGGGAACCAAGGCTACAATGAGCAGTTCTTC
CDR3: CASSRGNQGYNEQFF

D: -
V: TRBV29-1
length: 12
size: few
J: TRBJ1-4
DNA: TGCAGCGTGATGGATGTTAATGAAAAACTGTTTTTT
CDR3: CSVMDVNEKLFF

D: -
V: TRBV6-5
length: 14
size: many
J: TRBJ2-7
DNA: TGTGCCAGCAGTTGGGGCGAGGGCTCCTACGAGCAGTACTTC
CDR3: CASSWGEGSYEQYF

D: -
V: TRBV5-6
length: 14
size: many
J: TRBJ2-2
DNA: TGTGCCAGCAGCTTGGCGCTCGGCACCGGGGAGCTGTTTTTT
CDR3: CASSLALGTGELFF

D: -
V: TRBV6-6
length: 16
size: many
J: TRBJ1-5
DNA: TGTGCCAGCAGCGGACAGACCTTTTATAGCAATCAGCCCCAGCATTTT
CDR3: CASSGQTFYSNQPQHF